Listed below are T cell receptor beta chains from one sample, sequenced in a study of cytomegalovirus exposure and HLA in healthy donors. The protocol was immunoSEQ multiplex PCR, while the TCRdb copy is restricted to in-frame clones and leaves out a portion. The table has roughly 120,000 clones, about 68% seen once. Sequenced input: PBMCs. The receptors originated from a woman in her 40s in good health and CMV-seropositive. The CDR3 runs from the conserved cysteine through the conserved F or W. A D gene is named only where the DNA matches it firmly. Rows may omit the clone size; those that give it use once, few, many or a size class.

clone_size	v_call	j_call	d_call	cdr3_nt	cdr3_aa
few	TRBV5-1	TRBJ1-4	NA	TGCGCCAGCAGCTCGGAGCCAACTAATGAAAAACTGTTTTTT	CASSSEPTNEKLFF
NA	TRBV9	TRBJ2-5	TRBD2	TGTGCCAGCAGCGTAGCGGGAGGGGTTCAAGAGACCCAGTACTTC	CASSVAGGVQETQYF
NA	TRBV20-1	TRBJ1-2	NA	TGCAGTGCGAACGACAGGGGCTACACCTTC	CSANDRGYTF
NA	TRBV7-9	TRBJ2-7	NA	TGTGCCAGCAGTTTAGGAGTTACCACCTACGAGCAGTACTTC	CASSLGVTTYEQYF
NA	TRBV18	TRBJ2-2	NA	TGTGCCAGCTCACTGGGACTGGCGAACACCGGGGAGCTGTTTTTT	CASSLGLANTGELFF
once	TRBV7-3	TRBJ2-1	TRBD1	TGTGCCAGCAGCCTCAGGGGGAGCAATGAGCAGTTCTTC	CASSLRGSNEQFF
NA	TRBV27	TRBJ2-2	NA	TGTGCCAGCAGTTCCCGGGGGAACACCGGGGAGCTGTTTTTT	CASSSRGNTGELFF
NA	TRBV9	TRBJ2-2	NA	TGTGCCAGCAGCGTAGGCGGGACGAACACCGGGGAGCTGTTTTTT	CASSVGGTNTGELFF
medium-sized	TRBV4-3	TRBJ2-6	NA	TGCGCCAGCAGCCAAGATTTCCCTTCTGGGGCCAACGTCCTGACTTTC	CASSQDFPSGANVLTF
NA	TRBV7-6	TRBJ2-1	NA	TGTGCCAGCAGCTTCGGACAAGACTACAATGAGCAGTTCTTC	CASSFGQDYNEQFF
NA	TRBV6-5	TRBJ2-7	NA	TGTGCCAGCAGTTACACGGGATACGAGCAGTACTTC	CASSYTGYEQYF
NA	TRBV13	TRBJ2-2	NA	TGTGCCAGCAGCTTAGAGGACAGGAACACCGGGGAGCTGTTTTTT	CASSLEDRNTGELFF
NA	TRBV2	TRBJ2-7	TRBD1	TGTGCCAGCAGACCGACAGGGGTTACCTACGAGCAGTACTTC	CASRPTGVTYEQYF
NA	TRBV7-2	TRBJ2-5	NA	TGTGCCAGCAGCCCCAGGCCTTACAAACAAGAGACCCAGTACTTC	CASSPRPYKQETQYF
NA	TRBV4-1	TRBJ2-1	TRBD2	TGCGCCAGCAGCCCACTAGCGGGAGTATCTCATGAGCAGTTCTTC	CASSPLAGVSHEQFF
NA	TRBV2	TRBJ2-7	NA	TGTGCCAGCAGTGGAACTGGTTACTACGAGCAGTACTTC	CASSGTGYYEQYF
NA	TRBV11-3	TRBJ2-1	NA	TGTGCCAGCAGCTTAGGAGGTAGCGGTACCTACAATGAGCAGTTCTTC	CASSLGGSGTYNEQFF
NA	TRBV4-1	TRBJ2-2	TRBD2	TGCGCCAGCAGGTCCGGGACTACGACCGGGGAGCTGTTTTTT	CASRSGTTTGELFF
NA	TRBV5-1	TRBJ1-2	NA	TGCGCCAGCAGCTTGGACAGGGAAAATAACTATGGCTACACCTTC	CASSLDRENNYGYTF
NA	TRBV4-1	TRBJ1-1	NA	TGCGCCAGCAGCCTCTCCGGGGACACTGAAGCTTTCTTT	CASSLSGDTEAFF
NA	TRBV30	TRBJ1-2	NA	TGTGCCTGGGAAAGGCGACAGGAGTATGGCTACACCTTC	CAWERRQEYGYTF
NA	TRBV7-6	TRBJ2-5	TRBD2	TGTGCCAGCAGCTTAGCAGGGCTAGCGGGAGAGACCCAGTACTTC	CASSLAGLAGETQYF
once	TRBV6-5	TRBJ2-7	TRBD2	TGTGCCAGCAGCGCCCCGGGACTAGCGCGCTACGAGCAGTACTTC	CASSAPGLARYEQYF
NA	TRBV27	TRBJ2-1	NA	TGTGCCAGCAGTTTCCGCGGGATATCCTACAATGAGCAGTTCTTC	CASSFRGISYNEQFF
once	TRBV7-2	TRBJ2-1	NA	TGTGCCAGCAGCCCAAGCCCAAGCTCCTACAATGAGCAGTTCTTC	CASSPSPSSYNEQFF
NA	TRBV27	TRBJ2-1	NA	TGTGCCAGCAGTTTCACGACAAGAGGAGGGAGAAAGAACAATGAGCAGTTCTTC	CASSFTTRGGRKNNEQFF
few	TRBV29-1	TRBJ2-7	NA	TGCAGCGTTGGGGCGGGGGCTTACGAGCAGTACTTC	CSVGAGAYEQYF
NA	TRBV29-1	TRBJ2-2	TRBD2	TGCAGCGCATGGGGGCACGGACTAGCGGCGAACACCGGGGAGCTGTTTTTT	CSAWGHGLAANTGELFF
NA	TRBV9	TRBJ2-1	NA	TGTGCCAGCAGCGTAGCGGGACTGGGGGCCGGGGGGGAGCAGTTCTTC	CASSVAGLGAGGEQFF
NA	TRBV9	TRBJ2-2	TRBD2	TGTGCCAGCAGCGTAATAGCGGGAGGGGTGGCCGGGGAGCTGTTTTTT	CASSVIAGGVAGELFF
NA	TRBV28	TRBJ1-1	NA	TGTACCAGCAGTTTATATCGTTCGGTGAACACTGAAGCTTTCTTT	CTSSLYRSVNTEAFF
NA	TRBV4-2	TRBJ1-4	TRBD1	TGTGCCAGCAGCCAAGTCCAAGGGGGCGTAGAAAAACTGTTTTTT	CASSQVQGGVEKLFF
NA	TRBV5-1	TRBJ2-4	TRBD2	TGCGCCAGCAGCTTGGACGTGACTAGCGGGAGACCCCCCGGTGCTGGCGGCTGGAACATTCAGTACTTC	CASSLDVTSGRPPGAGGWNIQYF
NA	TRBV19	TRBJ2-1	TRBD2	TGTGCCAGTAGTATGTCGGGACTAGCGGGAGATAACGATGAGCAGTTCTTC	CASSMSGLAGDNDEQFF
NA	TRBV4-2	TRBJ2-7	TRBD1	TGTGCCAGCAGCCAAGCGGGACAGGGAGCCTACGAGCAGTACTTC	CASSQAGQGAYEQYF
few	TRBV5-1	TRBJ2-1	TRBD2	TGCGCCAGCAGATATCTAGCGGGACGGGAGGGCAATGAGCAGTTCTTC	CASRYLAGREGNEQFF
NA	TRBV5-6	TRBJ2-7	TRBD2	TGTGCCAGCAGCGCCGGGACTAGCGCTTCCTACGAGCAGTACTTC	CASSAGTSASYEQYF
NA	TRBV27	TRBJ2-2	NA	TGTGCCAGCAGTTTATCCATCTCTCCTACTATACTGAACACCGGGGAGCTGTTTTTT	CASSLSISPTILNTGELFF
NA	TRBV19	TRBJ1-1	NA	TGTGCCAGTACGCAACAGGGTTTGAACACTGAAGCTTTCTTT	CASTQQGLNTEAFF
NA	TRBV27	TRBJ2-1	NA	TGTGCCAGCAGTTTAGCAGATTATTACAATGAGCAGTTCTTC	CASSLADYYNEQFF
NA	TRBV11-2	TRBJ2-1	NA	TGTGCCACCCAGAGGGACAATGAGCAGTTCTTC	CATQRDNEQFF
NA	TRBV4-3	TRBJ1-1	TRBD1	TGCGCCAGCAGCCAAGACCTATCCCGGGACAGGGCAACTTTCTTT	CASSQDLSRDRATFF
NA	TRBV4-3	TRBJ2-7	NA	TGCGCCAGCAGCCAAGAAGGCAGGGCTTTCTACGAGCAGTACTTC	CASSQEGRAFYEQYF